This paragraph reports one TCR beta chain. Its antigen is undetermined. Libraries were prepared by immunoSEQ multiplex PCR; TCRdb keeps only in-frame clonotypes and omits some of them. In the table there are almost 85,000 clones, roughly 94% of which are singletons. These data come from a study of OX40 agonist ivuxolimab in advanced cancers. Study summary: All patients had ivuxolimab intravenously every 2 weeks at 0.01 to 10 mg/kg. With a range of roughly 23 to 79, age averaged approximately 55 years, and 75% to 90% were male. General study findings and limits: Some of the nonresponding patients also showed low levels of normalized T-cell clonal expansion.

The germline V and J ends were trimmed by 2 bases and 7 bases, with 13 bases remaining between them. Germline V gene lookup returns CDR1 SGHDT and CDR2 YYEEEE. This CDR3 contains 14 residues. The rearrangement joins TRBV5-6 to TRBJ2-1, with a tentative D call TRBD2 (6 bases). This TCR derives from an adult with an advanced solid tumor such as melanoma, head and neck, liver or kidney cancer. This specimen was CD4+ or CD8+ T cells sorted from blood, taken in a trial of the OX40 agonist ivuxolimab. The DNA for the CDR3 is TGTGCCAGCAGCTTCGGGCTAGCGAGGAATGAGCAGTTCTTC. Protein: CASSFGLARNEQFF. Together with reference TRBV5-6 and TRBJ2-1, the CDR3 gives the full variable domain: DAGVTQSPTHLIKTRGQQVTLRCSPKSGHDTVSWYQQALGQGPQFIFQYYEEEERQRGNFPDRFSGHQFPNYSSELNVNALLLGDSALYLCASSFGLARNEQFFGPGTRLTVL.